This TCR beta chain came from a study of T-cell reconstitution after alpha-beta-depleted transplantation in children. Deletions cut 5 bases from V and 1 base from J, with 12 bases between. CDR1 is SQVTM, CDR2 ANQGSEA, per germline. This CDR3 has 13 amino acids. TCRbeta library construction was performed incorporating unique molecular identifiers. TCRdb processed the PCR reads anew with MiXCR; each CDR3 protein has one entry. The sample consists of around 600,000 distinct CDR3 sequences, 10% to 13% of them appearing once. Sequenced material: PBMCs from the stem cell graft donor, taken from the stem cell graft. The sequence was obtained from a human donor who donated a stem cell graft to a child with acute myeloid leukemia. V gene TRBV29-1 combines with J gene TRBJ2-7; D perhaps matches TRBD2 (6 bases). The CDR3 region has the DNA TGCAGCGTTAGGGATAGCGGTTCCTACGAGCAGTACTTC. Translated: CSVRDSGSYEQYF.